Each of the 32 T cell receptor beta chains below was sequenced from the same sample in a study of blood T cell repertoires in COVID-19. The assay was immunoSEQ multiplex PCR, and TCRdb's table has in-frame clones only and misses some. The repertoire includes about 190,000 clones, around nine tenths of them detected once, and less than 3.5% sits in the top ten. The sequenced material came from peripheral blood. These receptors were collected from a man aged 40-50 years with active or convalescent COVID-19.

This clone was detected once. J is TRBJ1-4 and V is TRBV25-1; tentatively, D is TRBD1 (5 bases). The germline CDR1 and CDR2 sequences are MGHDK and SYGVNS. The CDR3 runs to 12 residues. V lost 6 bases to trimming and J lost 7 bases, with 9 bases between them. The CDR3 DNA reads as TGTGCCAGCAGACAGGCACGTGAAAAACTGTTTTTT. Translation: CASRQAREKLFF. Full variable domain (outside the CDR3, taken from reference TRBV25-1 and TRBJ1-4): EADIYQTPRYLVIGTGKKITLECSQTMGHDKMYWYQQDPGMELHLIHYSYGVNSTEKGDLSSESTVSRIRTEHFPLTLESARPSHTSQYLCASRQAREKLFFGSGTQLSVL.

The rearrangement links TRBV28 to TRBJ1-4; 9 bases map to TRBD1. The CDR3 sequence is 14 residues long. Trimming at V came to 2 bases and at J to 5 bases, leaving 0 bases not matched to a gene. Germline-derived CDR1 and CDR2 are MDHEN and SYDVKM. CDR3 DNA: TGTGCCAGCAGTTTAGGGACAGGGAATGAAAAACTGTTTTTT. Protein sequence: CASSLGTGNEKLFF.

This chain joins TRBV18 and TRBJ1-5; a weak D match, TRBD1 (6 bases). Trimming shortened V by 1 base and J by 2 bases, and 12 bases separated the two germline ends. The CDR3 extends over 16 amino acids. From germline, CDR1 is KGHSH and CDR2 LQKENI. The DNA of the CDR3 is TGTGCCAGCTCACCACTGGCACAGGGCGGCAATCAGCCCCAGCATTTT. This gives the protein CASSPLAQGGNQPQHF.

The J gene is TRBJ1-1, the V gene TRBV27, with D perhaps matching TRBD1 (6 bases). This CDR3 spans 14 amino acids. Trimming cost V 5 bases and J 3 bases, with 13 bases left between them. Germline V lookup: CDR1 MNHEY, CDR2 SMNVEV (reference sequence). As DNA, the CDR3 is TGTGCCAGCAGTCTCAGGGGTGGGTACACTGAAGCTTTCTTT. This translates into CASSLRGGYTEAFF.

The rearrangement uses TRBV3-1 (or the pseudogene TRBV3-2) and TRBJ1-1, with D unclear. Deletions cut 1 base from V and 4 bases from J, with 7 bases between. This CDR3 contains 13 residues. In germline, CDR1 is LGHDT, CDR2 YNNKEL (reference sequence). The CDR3 DNA reads TGTGCCAGCAGCCAAGCTCGGTTCACTGAAGCTTTCTTT. Translation gives CASSQARFTEAFF.

The chain joins TRBV28 to TRBJ1-1; 8 nucleotides agree with TRBD1. The germline CDR1 and CDR2 sequences are MDHEN and SYDVKM. Trimming at V came to 1 base and at J to 4 bases, leaving 5 bases not matched to a gene. The CDR3 is 15 residues long. In DNA form, the CDR3 reads TGTGCCAGCAGTTTATCCCGGACAGGGAGCACTGAAGCTTTCTTT. It is translated as CASSLSRTGSTEAFF.

This chain joins TRBV10-3 and TRBJ2-2, with a possible D match to TRBD1 (7 bases). The CDR3 runs 17 residues. Trimming cost V 5 bases and J 4 bases, with 20 bases left between them. The germline CDR1 and CDR2 sequences are ENHRY and SYGVKD. The CDR3 reads CAISQTAGGLSTGELFF. In nucleotides, the CDR3 is TGTGCCATCAGTCAAACCGCAGGGGGACTTTCCACCGGGGAGCTGTTTTTT.

V usage is TRBV30 and J usage is TRBJ1-1; D is possibly TRBD1 (5 bases). V shed 0 bases and J shed 3 bases, with 17 bases lying between them. Per germline, CDR1 GTSNPN and CDR2 SVGIG (reference sequence). The length of the CDR3 is 16 residues. Written as DNA, the CDR3 is TGTGCCTGGAGTGTACTGGGGGGTCATTCGGACACTGAAGCTTTCTTT. The encoded protein is CAWSVLGGHSDTEAFF.

The gene calls are TRBV25-1 and TRBJ1-1; D is unresolved. With 3 bases removed from V and 7 bases from J, the gap between germline ends came to 9 bases. The germline V gene has CDR1 MGHDK and CDR2 SYGVNS. The CDR3 is 12 residues long. In nucleotides, the CDR3 is TGTGCCAGCAGTGACGGAGGGTTTGAAGCTTTCTTT. This translates into CASSDGGFEAFF.

The sample holds a few counts of this clone. The chain recombines TRBV11-3 with TRBJ2-5; D is perhaps TRBD2 (6 bases). Trimming removed 2 bases from V and 4 bases from J, with 11 bases in between. This CDR3 comprises 14 residues. Germline values: CDR1 SGHNT, CDR2 YENEEA. The CDR3 bases are TGTGCCAGCAGCTTAAATCGGGGGTCAGAGACCCAGTACTTC. As protein: CASSLNRGSETQYF.

The genes are TRBV9 and TRBJ1-2; 7 bases match TRBD1. The CDR3 is 16 residues long. Germline assignment: CDR1 SGDLS and CDR2 YYNGEE. The V and J ends lost 3 bases and 3 bases, in that order; junction bases with no gene match: 11. In DNA, the CDR3 is TGTGCCAGCAGCGCCAGCCGAGACAGGGTAGACTATGGCTACACCTTC. Protein product: CASSASRDRVDYGYTF.

The chain couples TRBV5-1 to TRBJ2-2, with 7 bases that match TRBD1. After removal of 8 bases from V and 4 bases from J, the junction contained 11 bases not matched to a gene. Looked up from germline, CDR1 is SGHRS and CDR2 is YFSETQ. The CDR3 runs to 15 residues. Written as DNA, the CDR3 is TGCGCCAGTTCGGACAGGTCTGGGGGCACCGGGGAGCTGTTTTTT. The encoded protein is CASSDRSGGTGELFF.

This clone was counted between two and nine times. The rearrangement uses TRBV3-1 (or the pseudogene TRBV3-2) and TRBJ2-2; 8 bases fit TRBD1. Germline assignment: CDR1 LGHDT and CDR2 YNNKEL (reference sequence). CDR3 length: 17 residues. Unmatched junction bases numbered 8, after V lost 1 base and J lost 4 bases. CDR3 nucleotides: TGTGCCAGCAGCCAAGGAGGGAACAGGGGGTTCACCGGGGAGCTGTTTTTT. This codes for CASSQGGNRGFTGELFF.

V and J are TRBV29-1 and TRBJ2-1; D might be TRBD1 (5 bases). V lost 2 bases, J lost 12 bases, and 14 bases lay in between. The CDR3 extends over 12 amino acids. The germline CDR1 and CDR2 sequences are SQVTM and ANQGSEA. The CDR3 loop is CSVENQGWGQFF. CDR3 in DNA: TGCAGCGTTGAAAATCAGGGCTGGGGGCAGTTCTTC.

The chain uses TRBV27 and TRBJ1-5; 8 bases are shared with TRBD1. This CDR3 contains 14 residues. Germline CDR1 reads MNHEY; CDR2 reads SMNVEV (reference sequence). After removal of 5 bases from V and 6 bases from J, the junction contained 6 bases not matched to a gene. Here the CDR3 reads CASSPWTGIQPQHF. The CDR3 DNA reads TGTGCCAGCAGTCCATGGACAGGGATTCAGCCCCAGCATTTT.

The chain is built from TRBV20-1 and TRBJ2-3, with D possibly being TRBD2 (6 bases). The ends were cut back, 3 bases at V and 4 bases at J, with 14 bases in the middle. Germline V gives CDR1 DFQATT, CDR2 SNEGSKA (reference sequence). The CDR3 loop spans 14 amino acids. The CDR3 here is CSASSGLIADTQYF. The CDR3 nucleotides are TGCAGTGCTAGTTCGGGACTCATCGCAGATACGCAGTATTTT.

J is TRBJ1-2 and V is TRBV5-1; the D is unclear. CDR1 SGHRS and CDR2 YFSETQ come from the germline V gene. The CDR3 consists of 16 residues. V was trimmed by 0 bases and J by 4 bases, leaving 16 bases between them. In nucleotides, the CDR3 is TGCGCCAGCAGCTTGGCCCTGCCAGGTCAAACCTATGGCTACACCTTC. Translation: CASSLALPGQTYGYTF. Variable domain in full (rest from reference TRBV5-1 and TRBJ1-2): KAGVTQTPRYLIKTRGQQVTLSCSPISGHRSVSWYQQTPGQGLQFLFEYFSETQRNKGNFPGRFSGRQFSNSRSEMNVSTLELGDSALYLCASSLALPGQTYGYTFGSGTRLTVV.

The chain uses TRBV5-4 and TRBJ2-5, with TRBD2 matching 9 bases. The V gene end was trimmed by 6 bases and the J gene end by 2 bases; junction bases not matched to a gene: 11. The CDR3 length is 16 residues. CDR1 is SGHNT and CDR2 is YYREEE in the germline V gene (reference sequence). The CDR3 bases are TGTGCCAGCACCTCATCTCGGACTAGCGAGCAAGAGACCCAGTACTTC. It encodes CASTSSRTSEQETQYF.

The chain joins TRBV7-8 to TRBJ1-2, with TRBD1 as a possible D gene (6 bases). CDR3 size: 15 residues. Germline V CDR1 and CDR2: SGHVS, FQNEAQ. Trimming removed 5 bases at V and 2 bases at J, with 15 bases between. The CDR3 is CASSLRDTINYGYTF. The CDR3 nucleotides are TGTGCCAGCAGCCTACGGGACACGATCAACTATGGCTACACCTTC.

The sample holds one count of this clone. The chain uses TRBV18 and TRBJ2-1; 7 bases map to TRBD2. CDR1 and CDR2 (germline): KGHSH, LQKENI. V gave up 0 bases and J gave up 9 bases; unmatched junction bases: 14. The CDR3 extends over 17 amino acids. In nucleotides, the CDR3 is TGTGCCAGCTCACCACCCGGTCCCCCGGGACCGGGAGGTGAGCAGTTCTTC. It is translated as CASSPPGPPGPGGEQFF.

The rearrangement joins TRBV5-1 to TRBJ2-2; TRBD2 matches at 8 bases. The CDR3 consists of 15 residues. With V trimmed by 1 base and J by 4 bases, 3 bases remained unmatched. CDR1 is SGHRS and CDR2 is YFSETQ in the germline V gene. This CDR3 is CASSLSAGGTGELFF. In DNA form, the CDR3 reads TGCGCCAGCAGCTTGTCGGCGGGGGGCACCGGGGAGCTGTTTTTT.

The chain has TRBV28 and TRBJ2-1; TRBD2 agrees at 11 bases. Germline CDR1 is MDHEN and CDR2 is SYDVKM. V lost 5 bases to trimming and J lost 5 bases; unmatched junction nucleotides: 8. The CDR3 loop spans 16 amino acids. CDR3 protein: CASSPHSGGAHNEQFF. DNA for the CDR3: TGTGCCAGCAGTCCGCATAGCGGGGGGGCCCACAATGAGCAGTTCTTC.

The chain links TRBV7-2 to TRBJ1-1, with 8 bases that match TRBD1. CDR3 length: 16 residues. Germline V gene lookup returns CDR1 SGHTA and CDR2 FQGNSA. V lost 3 bases, J lost 4 bases, and 10 bases stayed unmatched. The CDR3 is CASSLDRVSLGTEAFF. CDR3 sequence (DNA): TGTGCCAGCAGCTTGGACAGGGTGTCTTTAGGCACTGAAGCTTTCTTT.

The chain joins TRBV19 to TRBJ1-1; 10 nucleotides agree with TRBD1. Germline CDR1 and CDR2: LNHDA and SQIVND (reference sequence). The CDR3 is made up of 16 amino acids. The junction had 9 bases not matched to a gene; V was cut back by 6 bases and J by 2 bases. The CDR3 coding sequence is TGTGCCAGTAGCCGGGGACAGGGGATGGTTAACACTGAAGCTTTCTTT. It specifies CASSRGQGMVNTEAFF.

Only a few counts were recorded for this clone. The gene calls are TRBV5-6 and TRBJ1-5, with a weak D call TRBD1 (6 bases). CDR3 length equals 16 residues. Trimming left V 0 bases short and J 8 bases short, with 18 bases between. Germline CDR1 is SGHDT and CDR2 is YYEEEE. The CDR3 DNA sequence: TGTGCCAGCAGCTTGGGGGTCAGGGGAGCCCGTGAGCCCCAGCATTTT. Translating gives CASSLGVRGAREPQHF.

The chain joins TRBV5-6 to TRBJ2-3; TRBD1 agrees at 7 bases. V lost 3 bases and J lost 2; bases outside the gene matches: 9. Germline lookup yields CDR1 SGHDT and CDR2 YYEEEE. The CDR3 spans 16 residues. CDR3 sequence (DNA): TGTGCCAGCAGCTCTCTGCCTACAGGGGTCACAGATACGCAGTATTTT. It encodes CASSSLPTGVTDTQYF.

This chain connects TRBV9 to TRBJ1-1; a weak D match, TRBD1 (6 bases). The germline CDR1 and CDR2 sequences are SGDLS and YYNGEE. The CDR3 extends over 15 amino acids. With 3 bases removed from V and 5 bases from J, the gap between germline ends came to 17 bases. CDR3: CASSAWDTGQTEAFF. The CDR3 nucleotides read TGTGCCAGCAGCGCCTGGGACACGGGGCAGACTGAAGCTTTCTTT. Full variable domain (rest looked up from reference TRBV9 and TRBJ1-1): DSGVTQTPKHLITATGQRVTLRCSPRSGDLSVYWYQQSLDQGLQFLIQYYNGEERAKGNILERFSAQQFPDLHSELNLSSLELGDSALYFCASSAWDTGQTEAFFGQGTRLTVV.

The rearrangement uses TRBV19 and TRBJ2-3, with TRBD2 matching over 14 bases. The CDR3 extends over 16 amino acids. J gave up 5 bases and V 7 bases, and 8 bases lay outside the gene matches. The germline V gene encodes CDR1 LNHDA and CDR2 SQIVND (reference sequence). The CDR3 reads CASTQTSGGVIDTQYF. The CDR3 DNA is TGTGCCAGTACCCAGACTAGCGGGGGGGTGATAGATACGCAGTATTTT.

This clone was counted once. V and J are TRBV6-1 and TRBJ1-6, with a tentative D call TRBD1 (5 bases). The ends were cut back, 0 bases at V and 5 bases at J, with 11 bases in the middle. CDR1 and CDR2 (germline): MNHNS, SASEGT. This CDR3 has 16 residues. The CDR3 loop reads CASSEAWQGNNSPLHF. The CDR3 DNA reads TGTGCCAGCAGTGAAGCATGGCAGGGAAATAATTCACCCCTCCACTTT.

Worth noting for this clone: Other DNA sequences within the sample encode an identical CDR3. The chain uses TRBV19 and TRBJ1-1, with 9 bases fitting TRBD1. There are 14 residues in the CDR3. In germline, CDR1 is LNHDA, CDR2 SQIVND (reference sequence). The junction had 5 bases not matched to a gene; V was cut back by 4 bases and J by 5 bases. In DNA form, the CDR3 reads TGTGCCAGTAGTACTGGACAGGGGTGGACTGAAGCTTTCTTT. Translated: CASSTGQGWTEAFF.

The chain uses TRBV7-3 and TRBJ2-5; D uncertain. Trimming stripped 0 bases from V and 2 bases from J, with 4 bases between. The germline V gene has CDR1 SGHTA and CDR2 FQGTGA. The CDR3 covers 13 residues. CDR3 in amino acids: CASSLTPQETQYF. The CDR3, as DNA: TGTGCCAGCAGCTTAACCCCGCAAGAGACCCAGTACTTC.

The sample holds one count of this clone. The rearrangement links TRBV3-1 (or the pseudogene TRBV3-2) to TRBJ1-6; 9 bases are a match to TRBD1. V shed 6 bases, J shed 9 bases, and the junction held 9 bases outside the gene matches. The CDR3 has 15 residues. CDR1 and CDR2 from the germline V gene are LGHDT and YNNKEL (reference sequence). CDR3 amino acids: CASRDTGTGSSPLHF. Written as DNA, the CDR3 is TGTGCCAGCAGAGATACCGGGACAGGGAGTTCACCCCTCCACTTT.